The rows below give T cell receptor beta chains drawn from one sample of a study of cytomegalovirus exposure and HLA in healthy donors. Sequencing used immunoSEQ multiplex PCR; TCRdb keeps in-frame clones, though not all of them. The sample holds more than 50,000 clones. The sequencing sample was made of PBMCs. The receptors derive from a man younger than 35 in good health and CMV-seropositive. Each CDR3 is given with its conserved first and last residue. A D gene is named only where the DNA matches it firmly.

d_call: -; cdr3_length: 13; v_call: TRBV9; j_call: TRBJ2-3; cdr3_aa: CASSPPSTDTQYF; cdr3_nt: TGTGCCAGCAGCCCTCCCAGCACAGATACGCAGTATTTT
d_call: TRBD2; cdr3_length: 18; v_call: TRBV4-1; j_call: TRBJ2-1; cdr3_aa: CASSLASGRAFSYNEQFF; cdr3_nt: TGCGCCAGCAGCCTCGCTAGCGGGAGGGCCTTTTCCTACAATGAGCAGTTCTTC
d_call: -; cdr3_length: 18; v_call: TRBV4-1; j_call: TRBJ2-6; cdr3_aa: CASSQERDTTSGANVLTF; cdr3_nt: TGCGCCAGCAGCCAAGAGAGGGACACCACCTCTGGGGCCAACGTCCTGACTTTC
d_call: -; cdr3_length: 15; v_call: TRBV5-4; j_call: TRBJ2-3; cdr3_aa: CASSVGAGSTDAQYF; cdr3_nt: TGTGCCAGCAGCGTGGGGGCTGGGAGCACAGATGCGCAGTATTTT
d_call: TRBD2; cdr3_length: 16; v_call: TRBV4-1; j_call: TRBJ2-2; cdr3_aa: CASRRSGLVNTGELFF; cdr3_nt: TGCGCCAGCAGGCGTTCGGGACTAGTGAACACCGGGGAGCTGTTTTTT
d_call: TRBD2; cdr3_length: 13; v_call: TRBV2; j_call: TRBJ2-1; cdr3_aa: CASRGTNYNEQFF; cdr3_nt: TGTGCCAGCAGGGGGACTAACTACAATGAGCAGTTCTTC
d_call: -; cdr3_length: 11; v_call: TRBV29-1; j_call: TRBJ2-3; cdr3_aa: CATSGQEGQYF; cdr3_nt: TGCGCTACAAGCGGTCAGGAAGGGCAGTATTTT
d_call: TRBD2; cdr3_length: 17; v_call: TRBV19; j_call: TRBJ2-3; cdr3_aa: CASSIGLAGVARDTQYF; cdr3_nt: TGTGCCAGTAGTATCGGACTAGCGGGAGTGGCGAGAGATACGCAGTATTTT
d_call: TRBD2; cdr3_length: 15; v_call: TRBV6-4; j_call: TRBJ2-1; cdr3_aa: CASSETSGSYNEQFF; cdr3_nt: TGTGCCAGCAGTGAGACTAGCGGCTCCTACAATGAGCAGTTCTTC
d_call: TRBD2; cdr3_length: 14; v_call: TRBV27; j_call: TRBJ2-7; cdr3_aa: CASSPGTSGNEQYF; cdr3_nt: TGTGCCAGCAGTCCCGGGACTAGCGGGAACGAGCAGTACTTC
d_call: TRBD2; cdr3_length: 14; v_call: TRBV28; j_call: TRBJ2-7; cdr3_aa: CASRLAGGPREQYF; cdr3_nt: TGTGCCAGCAGACTAGCGGGAGGGCCACGGGAGCAGTACTTC
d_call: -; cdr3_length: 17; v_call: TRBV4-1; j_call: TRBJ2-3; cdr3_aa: CASSPRLGLGGTDTQYF; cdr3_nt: TGCGCCAGCAGCCCCCGTCTCGGACTAGGGGGTACAGATACGCAGTATTTT
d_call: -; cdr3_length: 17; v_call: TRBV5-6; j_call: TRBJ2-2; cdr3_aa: CASSLAGGRAVVGELFF; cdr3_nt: TGTGCCAGCAGCTTGGCCGGTGGCAGGGCGGTTGTCGGGGAGCTGTTTTTT
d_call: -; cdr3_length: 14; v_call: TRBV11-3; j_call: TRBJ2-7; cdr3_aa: CASSPGLEISGQYF; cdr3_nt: TGTGCCAGCAGCCCCGGACTGGAAATCTCGGGGCAGTACTTC
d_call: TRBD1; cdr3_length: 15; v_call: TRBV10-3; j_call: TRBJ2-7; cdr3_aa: CAINSRTGGFHEQYF; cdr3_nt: TGTGCCATCAATTCGCGGACAGGGGGCTTTCACGAGCAGTACTTC
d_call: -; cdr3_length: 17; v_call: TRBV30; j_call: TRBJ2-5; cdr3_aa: CALSWMWRRDGQETQYF; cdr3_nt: TGTGCCTTATCCTGGATGTGGAGGAGGGATGGGCAAGAGACCCAGTACTTC
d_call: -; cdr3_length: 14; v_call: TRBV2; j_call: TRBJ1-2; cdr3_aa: CASGRRGGNYGYTF; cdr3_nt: TGTGCCAGCGGAAGACGGGGGGGGAACTATGGCTACACCTTC
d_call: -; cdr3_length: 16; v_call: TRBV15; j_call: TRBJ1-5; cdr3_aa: CATSRDDVASNQPQHF; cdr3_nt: TGTGCCACCAGCAGAGATGATGTAGCTAGCAATCAGCCCCAGCATTTT
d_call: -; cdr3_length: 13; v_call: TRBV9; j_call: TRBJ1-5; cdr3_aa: CASSVDGEQPQHF; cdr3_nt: TGTGCCAGCAGCGTAGACGGAGAGCAGCCCCAGCATTTT
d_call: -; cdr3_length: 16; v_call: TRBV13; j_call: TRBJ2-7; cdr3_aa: CASSPKGTAGAYEQYF; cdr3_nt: TGTGCCAGCAGCCCCAAAGGGACAGCGGGGGCCTACGAGCAGTACTTC
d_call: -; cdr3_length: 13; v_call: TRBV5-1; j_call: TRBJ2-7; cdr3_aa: CASSLQDGYEQYF; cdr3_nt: TGCGCCAGCAGCTTACAGGATGGCTACGAGCAGTACTTC
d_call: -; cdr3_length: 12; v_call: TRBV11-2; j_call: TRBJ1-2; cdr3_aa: CASSLDLYGYTF; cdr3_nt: TGTGCCAGCAGCTTAGATCTCTATGGCTACACCTTC
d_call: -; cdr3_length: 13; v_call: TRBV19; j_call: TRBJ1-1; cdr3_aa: CASGLTMNTEAFF; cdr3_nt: TGTGCCAGTGGACTAACCATGAACACTGAAGCTTTCTTT
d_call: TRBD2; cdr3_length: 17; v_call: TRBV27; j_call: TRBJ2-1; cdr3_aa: CASSYGLAGPYYNEQFF; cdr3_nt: TGTGCCAGCAGCTACGGACTAGCGGGACCTTACTACAATGAGCAGTTCTTC
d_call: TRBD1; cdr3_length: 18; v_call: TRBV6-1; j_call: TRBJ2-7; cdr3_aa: CASSELSGTGSALYEQYF; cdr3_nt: TGTGCCAGCAGTGAATTGTCAGGGACAGGTTCGGCCCTCTACGAGCAGTACTTC
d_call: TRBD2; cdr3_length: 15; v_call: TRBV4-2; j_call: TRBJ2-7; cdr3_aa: CASSQVSGGSLEQYF; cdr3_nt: TGTGCCAGCAGCCAAGTTTCGGGAGGAAGCCTCGAGCAGTACTTC